This T cell receptor (beta chain) emerged from a study of shared clonotypes between healthy human individuals. At least ten counts were recorded for this clone. The antigen is undetermined. CDR1 is SGHVS, CDR2 FNYEAQ, per germline. The CDR3 spans 14 residues. Trimming cost V 4 bases and J 0 bases, with 6 bases left between them. Study results and caveats: As a rule, naive subsets had a larger estimated richness than memory subsets. Non-shared clonotypes had lower generation probabilities than clonotypes shared by all four sorted-subset donors.

Method: immunoSEQ multiplex PCR; TCRdb's copy keeps in-frame clones and lacks some. This sample yields some 300,000 clones, of which less than 85% are seen a single time; 10% belongs to the top ten. This sequence joins TRBV7-6 and TRBJ2-2, with D possibly being TRBD2 (6 bases). This receptor was obtained from a man aged 25-45 years in good health. The sequencing input was memory CD4+ T cells sorted from blood. Subset here: CD45RA-negative fraction. The CDR3, as DNA: TGTGCCAGCAGCTCGGGAGCGAACACCGGGGAGCTGTTTTTT. Translation: CASSSGANTGELFF.